Following are 21 T cell receptor beta chains from one sample sequenced in a study of CD8+CD57+ T cells in acquired aplastic anemia. TCR beta VDJ and CDR3 profiles were obtained from a genomic DNA template. TCRdb reanalysed the reads using MiXCR and keeps one entry per CDR3 protein. Counted here are 170,000 or so distinct CDR3 sequences, nearly 65% occurring once; the ten biggest clones make up roughly 42%. In patients chosen for sequencing, flow cytometry had shown CD8+CD57+ cell expansion. The sample was sorted CD4+, CD8+, or CD8+CD57+ T cells (not recorded which) from PBMCs. These receptors were taken from a human donor with aplastic anemia.

The rearrangement uses TRBV14 and TRBJ2-7, with D possibly matching TRBD2 (6 bases). Trimming shortened V by 4 bases and J by 5 bases, and 12 bases separated the two germline ends. This CDR3 comprises 13 residues. In germline, CDR1 is SGHDN, CDR2 FVKESK. The DNA of the CDR3 is TGTGCCAGCAGCCGCCGACTAGGCGACGAGCAGTACTTC. It yields the protein CASSRRLGDEQYF. Filled out from reference TRBV14 and TRBJ2-7, the complete variable domain reads EAGVTQFPSHSVIEKGQTVTLRCDPISGHDNLYWYRRVMGKEIKFLLHFVKESKQDESGMPNNRFLAERTGGTYSTLKVQPAELEDSGVYFCASSRRLGDEQYFGPGTRLTVT.

Note on this clonotype: Since no conserved phenylalanine or tryptophan closes the CDR3, a read error is the likely cause. The DNA is left out, because the CDR3 cannot be placed on it with certainty; the CDR3 is given as TCRdb lists it. The rearrangement uses TRBV5-1 and TRBJ1-3. Germline V CDR1 and CDR2: SGHRS, YFSETQ. The CDR3 region is 9 residues in length, termini included. CDR3 loop: CASSLGVDT.

The V call is TRBV2, the J call TRBJ2-7; tentatively, D is TRBD2 (6 bases). The CDR3 runs to 15 residues. Germline V lookup: CDR1 SNHLY, CDR2 FYNNEI. With 10 bases removed from V and 6 bases from J, the gap between germline ends came to 25 bases. The CDR3 loop is CANSQGAGPSCEQYF. The DNA of the CDR3 is TGTGCCAACAGCCAAGGGGCGGGGCCGTCTTGCGAGCAGTACTTC.

J is TRBJ2-7 and V is TRBV2; no clear D gene. V was shortened by 6 bases and J by 0 bases, with 9 bases between the two germline ends. From germline, CDR1 is SNHLY and CDR2 FYNNEI. CDR3 length: 13 residues. The DNA of the CDR3 is TGTGCCAGCAGGGGCGGACCCTCCTACGAGCAGTACTTC. This translates into CASRGGPSYEQYF.

This chain joins TRBV9 and TRBJ1-2; 9 positions agree with TRBD1. Looked up from germline, CDR1 is SGDLS and CDR2 is YYNGEE. Unmatched junction bases numbered 8, after V lost 5 bases and J lost 6 bases. CDR3 length: 14 amino acids. CDR3 bases: TGTGCCAGCAGGCAATCTGGGACAGGGCATGGCTACACCTTC. Its protein product is CASRQSGTGHGYTF. Complete variable domain (other parts from reference TRBV9 and TRBJ1-2): DSGVTQTPKHLITATGQRVTLRCSPRSGDLSVYWYQQSLDQGLQFLIQYYNGEERAKGNILERFSAQQFPDLHSELNLSSLELGDSALYFCASRQSGTGHGYTFGSGTRLTVV.

The chain is built from TRBV7-8 and TRBJ2-7; D gene unclear. The CDR3 runs 14 residues. V was clipped by 1 base and J by 2 bases, with 9 bases between them. The germline V gene encodes CDR1 SGHVS and CDR2 FQNEAQ. In nucleotides, the CDR3 is TGTGCCAGCAGCTTAGAACAGCCTACCTACGAGCAGTACTTC. It yields the protein CASSLEQPTYEQYF.

Concerning this clonotype itself: This CDR3 is missing its conserved last phenylalanine or tryptophan, likely due to a read error. It is unclear where the CDR3 begins or ends on the DNA, so no DNA is shown, and the CDR3 is as TCRdb lists it. V is TRBV7-2 and J is TRBJ2-5; the table's TRBD1 call for D was not verified on the DNA. Germline V gene lookup returns CDR1 SGHTA and CDR2 FQGNSA. From its first to its last residue, the CDR3 has 10 amino acids. CDR3 residues: CASSLAVVGL.

This clonotype was counted only a few times. This rearrangement joins TRBV20-1 to TRBJ1-1; a weak D match, TRBD1 (5 bases). The V gene's germline CDR1 is DFQATT and CDR2 SNEGSKA (reference sequence). V lost 4 bases and J 0 bases, leaving 9 bases between the germline ends. The CDR3 sequence is 13 residues long. Here the CDR3 reads CSATGHLNTEAFF. DNA for the CDR3: TGCAGTGCTACAGGACACTTGAACACTGAAGCTTTCTTT.

This clonotype was counted a few times. This may arise from a read error, as a much more abundant clone is one base away. The chain has TRBV4-1 and TRBJ2-7; D tentatively reads TRBD1 or TRBD2 (5 bases each). The CDR3 length is 14 residues. Trimming left V 4 bases short and J 2 bases short, with 12 bases between. CDR1 is MGHRA, CDR2 YSYEKL, per germline. CDR3 nucleotide sequence: TGCGCCAGCAGCCCAAGGGGAGACACCTACGAGCAGTACTTC. Protein sequence: CASSPRGDTYEQYF.

This clonotype has at least ten counts. The chain recombines TRBV9 with TRBJ1-5; no reliable D call. The CDR3 runs 17 residues. Germline CDR1 and CDR2: SGDLS and YYNGEE. The germline V and J ends were trimmed by 0 bases and 5 bases, with 18 bases remaining between them. The CDR3 coding sequence is TGTGCCAGCAGCGTAGTTGCCGGGTACGGGAGGTATCAGCCCCAGCATTTT. Its protein is CASSVVAGYGRYQPQHF.

The chain is built from TRBV10-3 and TRBJ1-2, with no clear D. This CDR3 spans 13 amino acids. V lost 0 bases, J lost 5 bases, and 7 bases lay in between. Germline CDR1 and CDR2: ENHRY and SYGVKD. The CDR3: CAISESGRYGYTF. The CDR3 DNA follows: TGTGCCATCAGTGAGTCAGGGCGTTATGGCTACACCTTC.

J is TRBJ2-5 and V is TRBV12-3 or TRBV12-4, with a possible D match to TRBD2 (6 bases). This CDR3 is built from 13 residues. The ends were cut back, 7 bases at V and 4 bases at J, with 13 bases in the middle. The CDR3 DNA follows: TGTGCCAGCACCCGAAGGAGGGGAGAGACCCAGTACTTC. Its translation is CASTRRRGETQYF.

This clonotype showed up just a few times. The chain carries TRBV12-3 or TRBV12-4 and TRBJ1-5; 7 bases agree with TRBD1. The CDR3 spans 14 residues. V shed 5 bases and J 2 bases; nucleotides not matched to a gene: 3. CDR3 sequence (DNA): TGTGCCAGCAGTACCGGGACAGGCAATCAGCCCCAGCATTTT. It yields the protein CASSTGTGNQPQHF.

This clonotype was seen many times. The rearrangement uses TRBV7-6 and TRBJ1-2, with TRBD1 matching over 7 bases. Germline CDR1 and CDR2: SGHVS and FNYEAQ. The junction had 7 bases not matched to a gene; V was cut back by 5 bases and J by 1 base. The CDR3 sequence is 15 residues long. CDR3 amino acids: CASSPRDRVNYGYTF. The CDR3 region has the DNA TGTGCCAGCAGCCCCCGGGACAGAGTTAACTATGGCTACACCTTC. The full variable domain, completed using reference TRBV7-6 and TRBJ1-2, is GAGVSQSPRYKVTKRGQDVALRCDPISGHVSLYWYRQALGQGPEFLTYFNYEAQQDKSGLPNDRFSAERPEGSISTLTIQRTEQRDSAMYRCASSPRDRVNYGYTFGSGTRLTVV.

This sequence joins TRBV7-9 and TRBJ2-5, with D perhaps matching TRBD1 (5 bases). CDR3 size: 14 residues. V was trimmed by 5 bases and J by 1 base, leaving 11 bases between them. From germline, CDR1 is SEHNR and CDR2 FQNEAQ (reference sequence). The CDR3 DNA follows: TGTGCCAGCAGCCCCCCTCAGGGCCAAGAGACCCAGTACTTC. Its protein is CASSPPQGQETQYF.

CDR3: CASSGTGRHHGEAFF. DNA of the CDR3: TGCGCCAGCAGTGGGACAGGCCGCCACCACGGTGAAGCTTTCTTT. The genes are TRBV10-1 and TRBJ1-1, with 7 positions matching TRBD1. The CDR3 spans 15 residues. With V trimmed by 4 bases and J by 7 bases, 12 bases remained unmatched. Germline CDR1 WNHNN, CDR2 SYGVQD (reference sequence).

This clonotype was seen a handful of times. This chain joins TRBV6-5 and TRBJ1-6; D remains unclear. Germline CDR1 MNHEY, CDR2 SVGAGI. This CDR3 spans 13 amino acids. With 4 bases removed from V and 7 bases from J, the gap between germline ends came to 8 bases. CDR3 region: CASSLSGNSPLHF. CDR3 sequence (DNA): TGTGCCAGCAGTTTATCTGGGAATTCACCCCTCCACTTT.

The chain has TRBV7-9 and TRBJ1-4, with a tentative D call TRBD1 (5 bases). The germline V gene has CDR1 SEHNR and CDR2 FQNEAQ (reference sequence). Trimming left V 0 bases short and J 6 bases short, with 11 bases between. CDR3 length: 15 amino acids. CDR3 sequence: CASSLAQGLDEKLFF. Here the CDR3 DNA reads TGTGCCAGCAGCTTAGCGCAGGGACTGGATGAAAAACTGTTTTTT.

The CDR3 sequence is CSARSEGTEAFF. The CDR3 DNA reads TGCAGTGCGCGATCCGAGGGCACTGAAGCTTTCTTT. J is TRBJ1-1 and V is TRBV20-1; D uncertain. Germline assignment: CDR1 DFQATT and CDR2 SNEGSKA (reference sequence). The CDR3 runs to 12 residues. Trimming took 6 bases from V and 4 from J, leaving 12 bases between them.

This clonotype was detected once. The chain is built from TRBV24-1 and TRBJ2-7; no reliable D call. Trimming pared 4 bases from V and 4 bases from J, leaving 7 bases between. This CDR3 comprises 12 residues. The germline gives CDR1 KGHDR, CDR2 SFDVKD. The CDR3 region is CATSEAGYEQYF. CDR3 nucleotides: TGTGCCACCAGTGAGGCAGGATACGAGCAGTACTTC.

This clonotype was counted a single time. The junction shows a germline mismatch at one end, possibly a read error. The chain employs TRBV5-1 and TRBJ1-6; D might be TRBD1 (5 bases). Germline CDR1 reads SGHRS; CDR2 reads YFSETQ. There are 16 residues in the CDR3. The chain's CDR3 is CVSSLAGGSYNSPLHF. Written as DNA, the CDR3 is TGCGTCAGCAGCTTGGCTGGGGGTTCCTATAATTCACCCCTCCACTTT.